This T cell receptor beta chain is drawn from a study of blood T cell repertoires in COVID-19. Looking at the study overall: There were acute and convalescent COVID-19 samples, and they came from the United States, Italy and Spain. In each case, the material was cDNA or gDNA derived from T cells, B-cell-depleted T cells, or PBMCs.

Per the original methods: Amplifying reference gene primers gave estimates of nucleated cell counts. Only in-frame clones appear in the TCRdb table, and some are missing; sequencing was by immunoSEQ multiplex PCR. That table gives V, J and clone size, and the DNA gave D and trimming. The sample yields approximately 300,000 clones, around 89% seen once. The CDR3 loop spans 15 amino acids. Unmatched junction bases numbered 11, after V lost 6 bases and J lost 4 bases. Germline values: CDR1 MNHEY, CDR2 SMNVEV (reference sequence). The gene calls are TRBV27 and TRBJ1-2; 7 bases line up with TRBD1. The source of this sequence is a man in his thirties or forties with acute or convalescent COVID-19. The sample taken for sequencing was peripheral blood. The CDR3 loop reads CASRKGQRNFYGYTF. CDR3 nucleotide sequence: TGTGCCAGCAGAAAGGGACAGAGAAACTTCTATGGCTACACCTTC.